Below, one TCR beta chain is given with its context. Its antigen is not yet known. It has no much larger one-base neighbor in the sample; base qualities were not kept. The source of the sample is a study of shared clonotypes between healthy human individuals (dated by TCRdb to between 2020 and 2021). Describing the broader study: A couple of women and three men aged 18 to 49 years were included in the cohort. Leukapheresis yielded between about 0.85 and 10 billion PBMCs per donor. For each donor, three plates each were used for CD4 naive and CD4 memory, two plates were used for CD8 naive, and one plate was used for CD8 memory. To estimate repertoire size and how much clonotype sharing occurs between individuals, the study deeply sequenced the blood TCR repertoires of about 5 healthy adults. To increase sequencing depth and limit assay-specific biases, TCR repertoire library preparation and sequencing were carried out by different laboratories using diverse techniques. Study-wide conclusions, independent of this receptor: Sampling was limited to blood, and TCR repertoires in tissue likely differ from TCR repertoires in blood. Pairwise subsampling led to the expectation that sequencing depth would affect the degree of clonotype sharing among donors. Compared with non-shared clonotypes, the clonotypes found in all four sorted-subset donors had higher generation probabilities. Incomplete sequencing was indicated by rarefaction of sorted-subset datasets, despite the large sequencing depth. Sharing across a few donors was observed for approximately 4.6% of naive CD4, less than 4% of naive CD8, 2.3% of memory CD4, and around 0.44% of memory CD8 clonotypes. Naive subsets generally had larger estimated clonotype richness than memory subsets did. The genetic and exposure-history diversity represented was limited by the small number of donors.

Using the deep immunoSEQ assay, TCR CDR3 regions were amplified from genomic DNA by multiplex PCR. For each cell subset, the extracted genomic DNA was distributed evenly across all wells of several immunoSEQ 96-well plates, and each plate served as one replicate. For sorted subsets, around 0.2 ug genomic DNA, equal to approximately 30,000 T cell genomes, was loaded into each replicate PCR. Purified libraries were measured with a Qubit 3.0 fluorometer, size-checked on a Bioanalyzer 2100, and measured again with the KAPA Library Quantification kit. Every immunoSEQ 96-well plate was sequenced on a dedicated single-read 150-cycle Illumina NextSeq 550 flow cell. In the paper's pipeline: The immunoSEQ output contained only junctional sequences without quality scores, so filtering could not match that applied to full-length reads. To assign V/J genes and CDR3, sequences were annotated using PyIR, a Python wrapper for IgBLAST v1.9, with IMGT germline references. Reads were filtered out if the reads had weak V/J assignments (E-value above 1e-6), no CDR3, stop codons, out-of-frame junctions, or ambiguous translated residues. V3J clonotypes were defined as sequences sharing the same inferred V gene, J gene, and CDR3 amino acid sequence. Percentage overlap between repertoires was computed as shared unique clonotypes divided by the size of the smaller repertoire. RTK rarefaction, the Chao1 estimator, and Recon v2.1 estimates of unobserved clonotypes were used to assess repertoire richness. Generation probabilities for all TCRbeta clonotypes obtained by the gDNA method from four donors were computed using OLGA. The table was pulled from immuneACCESS by TCRdb, which kept in-frame rearrangements only. Such tables lose some clones; where checked, under half of the loss comes from unresolved V genes, and the rest has no known cause. Clone size and V and J calls were adopted from that table, with D and trimming inferred from the DNA. Counted in this sample were under 1,100,000 clones; about 77% of them appeared once. The ten largest clones represent approximately 1.5% of the sample.

Donors were healthy HIV-negative adults with no recently reported acute infections or vaccinations. Every donor was a Caucasian adult residing in Nashville, Tennessee, USA. CD4+ T cells were enriched by magnetic negative selection, after which naive cells were positively selected on CD45RA and the negative fraction was taken as the memory subset. Blood was collected by leukapheresis, and PBMCs were isolated by Ficoll-Histopaque density gradient centrifugation and then cryopreserved in liquid nitrogen vapor phase. Analytical flow cytometry was used to check the purity and quantity of every magnetically sorted T cell population. Genomic DNA was isolated from each sorted fraction and quantified by UV absorbance on a Nanodrop 2000c. This TCR was recovered from a man aged 18 to 29 in good health. Source material: memory CD4+ T cells sorted from blood. According to the study, the label for this sample's cell subset or site signals: CD45RA-negative fraction.

This receptor has the CDR3 CASRFLITGLEGYTF. In nucleotide form, the sequence is TGTGCCAGCCGGTTCCTAATCACAGGGTTGGAAGGCTACACCTTC. The chain was built from TRBV2 and TRBJ1-2; 6 matching bases give a weak D call of TRBD1. Sequences SNHLY (CDR1) and FYNNEI (CDR2) are obtained from the germline V gene. The germline ends are 24 bases apart after V is trimmed by 8 bases and J by 8 bases. Including cysteine and phenylalanine, the CDR3 has 15 amino acids. Just the 45-base CDR3 DNA is kept, in frame starting at base 1. Supplemented by the reference TRBV2 and TRBJ1-2 proteins around the CDR3, the complete variable domain is EPEVTQTPSHQVTQMGQEVILRCVPISNHLYFYWYRQILGQKVEFLVSFYNNEISEKSEIFDDQFSVERPDGSNFTLKIRSTKLEDSAMYFCASRFLITGLEGYTFGSGTRLTVV.